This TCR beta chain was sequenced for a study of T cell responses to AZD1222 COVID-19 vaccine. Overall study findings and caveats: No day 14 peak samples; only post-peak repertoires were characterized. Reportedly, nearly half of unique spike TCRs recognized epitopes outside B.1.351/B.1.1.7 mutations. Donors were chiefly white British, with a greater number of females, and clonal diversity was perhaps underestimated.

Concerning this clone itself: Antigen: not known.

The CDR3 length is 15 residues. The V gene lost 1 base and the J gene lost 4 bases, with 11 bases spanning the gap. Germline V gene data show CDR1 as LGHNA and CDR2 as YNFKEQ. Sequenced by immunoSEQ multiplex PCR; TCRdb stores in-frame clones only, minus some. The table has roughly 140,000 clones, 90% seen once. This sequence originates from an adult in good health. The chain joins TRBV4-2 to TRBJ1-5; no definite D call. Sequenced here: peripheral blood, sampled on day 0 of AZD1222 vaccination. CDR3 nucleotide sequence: TGTGCCAGCAGCCAAGCCGTCGACGGGAATCAGCCCCAGCATTTT. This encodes CASSQAVDGNQPQHF.